These 6 T cell receptor beta chains were sequenced from one sample in a study of T cells after yellow fever vaccination (dated by TCRdb to 2018 to 2020). Libraries were prepared through 5' RACE. Sequencer: Illumina HiSeq 2500. TCRdb trimmed public reads at Q25 via fastp, called clones via MiXCR and kept in-frame beta chains. Records with the same CDR3 protein are collapsed into one entry carrying the most frequent genes and DNA. This sample gives hundreds of thousands of distinct CDR3 sequences in total; about 6.2% of them show up just once. Clones ranked in the top ten supply approximately 15% of the sample. This specimen's treatment or condition label, per the study, means: live attenuated yellow fever vaccine strain. Here the sequenced sample was PBMCs, taken 5 days after the yellow fever booster vaccination. These TCRs come from a young man who received the YFV17D yellow fever vaccine.

The chain employs TRBV6-6 and TRBJ2-3; 9 nucleotides align to TRBD1. The germline V gene has CDR1 MNHNY and CDR2 SVGAGI (reference sequence). The CDR3 is made up of 13 amino acids. Trimming took 10 bases from V and 3 from J; bases not matched to a gene: 5. The CDR3 sequence: CATGQGTTDTQYF. The CDR3 region has the DNA TGTGCCACCGGACAGGGGACGACAGATACGCAGTATTTT.

This rearrangement joins TRBV7-2 to TRBJ2-7; D remains unclear. Germline CDR1 and CDR2: SGHTA and FQGNSA. The CDR3 consists of 14 residues. With 2 bases removed from V and 5 bases from J, the gap between germline ends came to 13 bases. The CDR3: CASSLISPPHEQYF. For the CDR3, the DNA is TGTGCCAGCAGCTTAATTTCCCCCCCCCACGAGCAGTACTTC.

This clonotype came up many times. The chain is built from TRBV28 and TRBJ2-5, with a tentative D call TRBD2 (6 bases). This CDR3 comprises 13 residues. Germline CDR1 and CDR2: MDHEN and SYDVKM. The germline V and J ends were trimmed by 5 bases and 5 bases, with 12 bases remaining between them. The CDR3 spells CASSPSGGETQYF. The CDR3 nucleotides are TGTGCCAGCAGTCCCTCCGGGGGTGAGACCCAGTACTTC.

This clonotype was counted a few times. V usage is TRBV29-1 and J usage is TRBJ2-1; D is possibly TRBD1 or TRBD2 (5 bases each). The germline CDR1 and CDR2 sequences are SQVTM and ANQGSEA. The CDR3 is made up of 12 amino acids. V lost 8 bases to trimming and J lost 15 bases, with 23 bases between them. The CDR3 here is CSFRRIGTDGFF. The CDR3 DNA sequence: TGCAGCTTCCGAAGAATCGGGACCGATGGGTTCTTC.

The chain uses TRBV29-1 and TRBJ2-3; 8 nucleotides agree with TRBD1. The V segment lost 5 bases and the J segment 4 bases; nucleotides outside the gene matches: 2. The CDR3 contains 12 residues. Germline CDR1 SQVTM, CDR2 ANQGSEA. CDR3: CSVRQGPDTQYF. CDR3 nucleotides: TGCAGCGTTCGACAGGGGCCAGATACGCAGTATTTT.

The gene calls are TRBV4-2 and TRBJ2-2; D unclear. There are 18 residues in the CDR3. Germline V gives CDR1 LGHNA, CDR2 YNFKEQ. The germline V and J ends were trimmed by 4 bases and 5 bases, with 23 bases remaining between them. The CDR3 sequence: CASSPGLRWSPRTGELFF. CDR3 in DNA: TGTGCCAGCAGCCCCGGGCTTCGCTGGTCCCCTCGAACCGGGGAGCTGTTTTTT.